What follows are 28 T cell receptor beta chains derived from one specimen sequenced in a study of T cell changes during pregnancy in multiple sclerosis. TCRdb's copy holds only in-frame clones and misses some; the assay was immunoSEQ multiplex PCR. This table has 90,000 or so clones, around 90% appearing once. The specimen comprised peripheral blood, sampled before pregnancy. Receptor source: a female donor with multiple sclerosis, enrolled in a pregnancy study.

The chain joins TRBV7-3 to TRBJ2-5, with a weak D call TRBD1 (6 bases). The CDR3 covers 16 residues. Germline CDR1 is SGHTA and CDR2 is FQGTGA. V lost 2 bases, J lost 4 bases, and 17 bases lay in between. In nucleotides, the CDR3 is TGTGCCAGCAGCTTAGGGCAGGGTGGGGGCTTAGAGACCCAGTACTTC. Translated: CASSLGQGGGLETQYF.

V and J are TRBV7-2 and TRBJ2-5; 8 bases map to TRBD2. Germline assignment: CDR1 SGHTA and CDR2 FQGNSA. The CDR3 extends over 16 amino acids. The junction had 11 bases not matched to a gene; V was cut back by 4 bases and J by 4 bases. CDR3 nucleotide sequence: TGTGCCAGCAGCTACAGGCGCGGGGGGATATCAGAGACCCAGTACTTC. Amino acids: CASSYRRGGISETQYF.

The chain links TRBV18 to TRBJ1-2; 9 bases align to TRBD1. This CDR3 comprises 14 residues. Per germline, CDR1 KGHSH and CDR2 LQKENI. V lost 6 bases to trimming and J lost 8 bases; unmatched junction nucleotides: 10. The DNA of the CDR3 is TGTGCCAGCTCTCCCGGGACAGGGAAGGGCGGCTACACCTTC. Translation gives CASSPGTGKGGYTF.

The chain is built from TRBV11-2 and TRBJ2-7; TRBD2 aligns across 8 bases. Germline CDR1 SGHAT, CDR2 FQNNGV. The CDR3 is 15 amino acids. V lost 11 bases and J lost 3; bases outside the gene matches: 15. The CDR3 protein is CASGGGAGTLYEQYF. CDR3 sequence (DNA): TGTGCCTCCGGGGGGGGAGCGGGTACCCTCTACGAGCAGTACTTC.

This sequence joins TRBV7-8 and TRBJ1-5; D might be TRBD1 (5 bases). The CDR3 sequence is 15 residues long. The V end was cut by 0 bases, the J end by 6 bases, with 12 bases between. Germline values: CDR1 SGHVS, CDR2 FQNEAQ. In nucleotides, the CDR3 is TGTGCCAGCAGCTTAGCAGACAGAGAGGCTCAGCCCCAGCATTTT. Encoded protein: CASSLADREAQPQHF.

V gene TRBV9 combines with J gene TRBJ2-2, with D hard to call. V gave up 7 bases and J gave up 1 base, with 5 bases separating them. CDR3 length equals 12 residues. Germline V gives CDR1 SGDLS, CDR2 YYNGEE. CDR3 DNA sequence: TGTGCCAGCCAGCGGAACACCGGGGAGCTGTTTTTT. This encodes CASQRNTGELFF.

This clone appeared once. The V call is TRBV7-9, the J call TRBJ2-2; weak D call: TRBD1 (5 bases). The CDR3 has 14 amino acids. V lost 5 bases to trimming and J lost 1 base, with 8 bases between them. Per the germline V gene, CDR1 is SEHNR and CDR2 is FQNEAQ (reference sequence). The CDR3 here is CASSVGQNTGELFF. The CDR3 coding sequence is TGTGCCAGCAGCGTCGGACAGAACACCGGGGAGCTGTTTTTT.

The rearrangement links TRBV7-8 to TRBJ2-7; 7 nucleotides match TRBD2. Trimming at V came to 5 bases and at J to 3 bases, leaving 7 bases not matched to a gene. The length of the CDR3 is 14 residues. The germline gives CDR1 SGHVS, CDR2 FQNEAQ. The CDR3 nucleotides read TGTGCCAGCAGCAGGACTAGAGGTGACTACGAGCAGTACTTC. Its protein is CASSRTRGDYEQYF.

The chain has TRBV7-3 and TRBJ2-1; D not certain. Trimming took 2 bases from V and 1 from J, leaving 6 bases between them. From germline, CDR1 is SGHTA and CDR2 FQGTGA. The CDR3 contains 14 residues. DNA for the CDR3: TGTGCCAGCAGCTTAGGCAATTCCTACAATGAGCAGTTCTTC. Protein: CASSLGNSYNEQFF.

This clone appeared a single time. This chain connects TRBV9 to TRBJ2-7, with D possibly being TRBD1 (6 bases). Germline values: CDR1 SGDLS, CDR2 YYNGEE. This CDR3 contains 14 residues. Trimming shortened V by 1 base and J by 3 bases, and 11 bases separated the two germline ends. CDR3 sequence reads: CASSVTGSIYEQYF. The DNA for the CDR3 is TGTGCCAGCAGCGTAACAGGGTCTATCTACGAGCAGTACTTC.

This clone came up once. As DNA, the CDR3 is TGTGCCACCAGCAGAGAATTAGCGGCGTCCTACAATGAGCAGTTCTTC. Its translation: CATSRELAASYNEQFF. The rearrangement uses TRBV15 and TRBJ2-1; weak D call: TRBD2 (6 bases). The germline CDR1 and CDR2 sequences are LNHNV and YYDKDF (reference sequence). Trimming stripped 0 bases from V and 1 base from J, with 10 bases between. CDR3 length equals 16 residues.

This sequence joins TRBV15 and TRBJ1-2; TRBD1 is a possible D gene (5 bases). Germline-derived CDR1 and CDR2 are LNHNV and YYDKDF (reference sequence). CDR3 size: 13 residues. Trimming removed 5 bases from V and 3 bases from J, with 10 bases in between. CDR3 amino acids: CATSPGGHYGYTF. CDR3 bases: TGTGCCACCAGCCCGGGGGGACACTATGGCTACACCTTC.

The V gene is TRBV6-5, the J gene TRBJ1-5; no clear D. Between the trimmed V and J ends, which lost 5 bases and 4 bases, there was a span of 9 bases. Germline loops: CDR1 MNHEY, CDR2 SVGAGI. The CDR3 has 13 amino acids. CDR3 region: CASSPGSNQPQHF. The CDR3 coding sequence is TGTGCCAGCAGTCCGGGATCAAATCAGCCCCAGCATTTT.

The chain carries TRBV5-1 and TRBJ1-1; unclear D gene. The V end lost 0 bases, the J end lost 1 base, and 7 bases lay between the germline ends. The germline gives CDR1 SGHRS, CDR2 YFSETQ. The CDR3 is 14 residues long. CDR3 sequence reads: CASSLAAKNTEAFF. The CDR3 DNA is TGCGCCAGCAGCTTGGCAGCGAAGAACACTGAAGCTTTCTTT.

The gene calls are TRBV14 and TRBJ2-1, with D maybe TRBD2 (6 bases). Trimming left V 2 bases short and J 6 bases short, with 14 bases between. Germline lookup yields CDR1 SGHDN and CDR2 FVKESK. The CDR3 consists of 15 residues. The CDR3 nucleotides read TGTGCCAGCAGCCAATTGACTAGTCCGGGCAATGAGCAGTTCTTC. Translation gives CASSQLTSPGNEQFF.

The rearrangement links TRBV19 to TRBJ1-4; TRBD1 agrees at 7 bases. This CDR3 comprises 15 residues. CDR1 is LNHDA and CDR2 is SQIVND in the germline V gene (reference sequence). Trimming took 5 bases from V and 6 from J; bases not matched to a gene: 9. The CDR3 loop is CASSWPGGFDEKLFF. The CDR3, as DNA: TGTGCCAGTAGTTGGCCAGGGGGTTTTGATGAAAAACTGTTTTTT.

The rearrangement links TRBV7-6 to TRBJ2-3; D is possibly TRBD1 (5 bases). This CDR3 is 15 amino acids long. The V gene's germline CDR1 is SGHVS and CDR2 FNYEAQ. V lost 2 bases to trimming and J lost 3 bases, with 12 bases between them. Here the CDR3 DNA reads TGTGCCAGCAGCTTATGGGGCCAGGGAACAGATACGCAGTATTTT. Protein product: CASSLWGQGTDTQYF.

This rearrangement joins TRBV6-8 to TRBJ1-5; D not certain. CDR1 and CDR2 from the germline V gene are MNHGY and SAAAGT. V was cut by 7 bases and J by 0 bases, with 10 bases left in between. The length of the CDR3 is 14 residues. CDR3 in amino acids: CASKNSHSNQPQHF. CDR3 sequence (DNA): TGTGCCAGCAAAAACAGTCATAGCAATCAGCCCCAGCATTTT.

CDR3 residues: CASSPLTPGTDTQYF. The CDR3 DNA reads TGTGCCAGCTCACCTCTTACTCCGGGCACAGATACGCAGTATTTT. The J gene is TRBJ2-3, the V gene TRBV18; D remains unclear. This CDR3 is 15 amino acids long. Per germline, CDR1 KGHSH and CDR2 LQKENI. With 3 bases removed from V and 1 base from J, the gap between germline ends came to 11 bases.

The V call is TRBV29-1, the J call TRBJ1-3; D gene uncertain. Germline V lookup: CDR1 SQVTM, CDR2 ANQGSEA. The CDR3 has 13 residues. Trimming shortened V by 4 bases and J by 0 bases, and 7 bases separated the two germline ends. The CDR3 protein is CSVGFSSGNTIYF. Written as DNA, the CDR3 is TGCAGCGTTGGCTTTAGCTCTGGAAACACCATATATTTT.

The gene calls are TRBV5-1 and TRBJ1-2; 9 bases match TRBD1. Germline loops: CDR1 SGHRS, CDR2 YFSETQ. The CDR3 has 15 residues. V was clipped by 2 bases and J by 7 bases; unmatched bases: 9. CDR3 loop: CASSFTGGDGSGYTF. The CDR3 region has the DNA TGCGCCAGCAGCTTCACAGGGGGCGATGGCAGTGGCTACACCTTC.

The chain has TRBV25-1 and TRBJ1-5, with TRBD1 as a possible D gene (6 bases). This CDR3 contains 14 residues. The germline gives CDR1 MGHDK, CDR2 SYGVNS. V lost 5 bases and J lost 3, with 11 bases in between. CDR3 region: CASSPRDTNQPQHF. The CDR3 DNA is TGTGCCAGCAGTCCCCGGGACACCAATCAGCCCCAGCATTTT.

This clone was seen a few times. The rearrangement links TRBV19 to TRBJ1-2; TRBD1 aligns across 7 bases. CDR1 and CDR2 (germline): LNHDA, SQIVND (reference sequence). V gave up 6 bases and J gave up 6 bases; unmatched junction bases: 7. The CDR3 length is 13 residues. CDR3: CASSLTGEDGYTF. CDR3 sequence (DNA): TGTGCCAGTAGCCTCACAGGGGAGGATGGCTACACCTTC.

J is TRBJ2-7 and V is TRBV6-1; 8 bases agree with TRBD1. Germline assignment: CDR1 MNHNS and CDR2 SASEGT. Trimming removed 3 bases from V and 4 bases from J; junction bases left unmatched: 8. CDR3 length equals 15 residues. CDR3 bases: TGTGCCAGCAGTGAGCCCAGACAGGGGATGTACGAGCAGTACTTC. Amino acids: CASSEPRQGMYEQYF.

The chain employs TRBV7-2 and TRBJ1-2; D gene uncertain. This CDR3 region has 13 residues. Germline loops: CDR1 SGHTA, CDR2 FQGNSA. Trimming shortened V by 1 base and J by 7 bases, and 10 bases separated the two germline ends. Here the CDR3 DNA reads TGTGCCAGCAGCTTAGGGGCACAGATTGGCTACACCTTC. Amino acids: CASSLGAQIGYTF.

The chain joins TRBV5-8 to TRBJ2-3; no clear D gene. CDR3 length equals 14 residues. The germline V and J ends were trimmed by 2 bases and 1 base, with 8 bases remaining between them. Looked up from germline, CDR1 is SGHTS and CDR2 is YDEGEE. The CDR3 protein is CASSLALRTDTQYF. CDR3 DNA sequence: TGTGCCAGCAGCTTAGCGTTGCGCACAGATACGCAGTATTTT.

The table lists this clone with a count of one. The V call is TRBV4-1, the J call TRBJ1-1; tentative D call: TRBD1 (5 bases). V was cut by 4 bases and J by 5 bases, with 14 bases left in between. Germline loops: CDR1 MGHRA, CDR2 YSYEKL. CDR3 length: 14 amino acids. The CDR3 region is CASSRAGEGTEAFF. The DNA of the CDR3 is TGCGCCAGCAGCCGAGCGGGGGAGGGGACTGAAGCTTTCTTT.

This clone was seen more than once but under ten times. This sequence joins TRBV18 and TRBJ1-5; TRBD1 matches at 8 bases. In germline, CDR1 is KGHSH, CDR2 LQKENI. The CDR3 covers 14 residues. Trimming took 4 bases from V and 6 from J; bases not matched to a gene: 5. DNA for the CDR3: TGTGCCAGCTCACTGGACAGGGTGTTTCAGCCCCAGCATTTT. Protein: CASSLDRVFQPQHF.